Below are 6 T cell receptor beta chains sequenced from a single sample in a study of blood T cell repertoires in COVID-19. Method: immunoSEQ multiplex PCR; TCRdb's copy keeps in-frame clones and lacks some. Counted here are about 190,000 clones, about nine tenths occurring once; the ten biggest clones make up 0.95% to 1.3%. Material for sequencing was peripheral blood. The source is a man aged 25 to 45 with acute or convalescent COVID-19.

Concerning this clone: The same CDR3 also results from other DNA sequences found in this sample. J is TRBJ2-1 and V is TRBV27; 7 bases are a match to TRBD1. The germline CDR1 and CDR2 sequences are MNHEY and SMNVEV (reference sequence). Unmatched junction bases numbered 4, after V lost 5 bases and J lost 0 bases. There are 15 residues in the CDR3. CDR3: CASSLRQGSYNEQFF. CDR3 nucleotide sequence: TGTGCCAGCAGTCTACGACAGGGCTCCTACAATGAGCAGTTCTTC.

This chain joins TRBV12-3 or TRBV12-4 and TRBJ2-2, with 7 bases that match TRBD1. CDR3 length: 13 amino acids. With V trimmed by 10 bases and J by 5 bases, 7 bases remained unmatched. The CDR3 loop is CATLTGKTGELFF. Here the CDR3 DNA reads TGTGCCACCTTGACAGGGAAAACCGGGGAGCTGTTTTTT.

This rearrangement joins TRBV7-3 to TRBJ2-3; TRBD2 is a possible D gene (5 bases). CDR1 is SGHTA, CDR2 FQGTGA, per germline. Trimming stripped 2 bases from V and 8 bases from J, with 17 bases between. The CDR3 loop spans 15 amino acids. The CDR3 DNA follows: TGTGCCAGCAGCTTAGGCTCGGGAACAGTTGGTACGCAGTATTTT. Residues: CASSLGSGTVGTQYF. Complete variable domain (other parts from reference TRBV7-3 and TRBJ2-3): GAGVSQTPSNKVTEKGKYVELRCDPISGHTALYWYRQSLGQGPEFLIYFQGTGAADDSGLPNDRFFAVRPEGSVSTLKIQRTERGDSAVYLCASSLGSGTVGTQYFGPGTRLTVL.

V gene TRBV27 combines with J gene TRBJ2-1; TRBD2 aligns across 16 bases. This CDR3 is 16 amino acids long. The germline V gene encodes CDR1 MNHEY and CDR2 SMNVEV (reference sequence). J gave up 6 bases and V 4 bases, and 3 bases lay outside the gene matches. CDR3 nucleotides: TGTGCCAGCAGTTCGGGACTAGCGGGGGGGTCCAATGAGCAGTTCTTC. Its translation is CASSSGLAGGSNEQFF.

The chain employs TRBV27 and TRBJ1-2; 8 bases match TRBD1. V gave up 2 bases and J gave up 8 bases; unmatched junction bases: 10. The germline V gene has CDR1 MNHEY and CDR2 SMNVEV (reference sequence). The CDR3 runs to 15 residues. CDR3 coding DNA: TGTGCCAGCAGTTTAATGTCGGGACAGGTGGGGGGCTACACCTTC. It yields the protein CASSLMSGQVGGYTF.

The rearrangement joins TRBV28 to TRBJ2-2; TRBD2 matches 8 bases. Germline V gives CDR1 MDHEN, CDR2 SYDVKM. V dropped 5 bases and J dropped 4; count of bases not matched to a gene: 6. The CDR3 has 15 amino acids. The DNA of the CDR3 is TGTGCCAGCAGTGACCTTCGGGGGGGCACCGGGGAGCTGTTTTTT. Translating it yields CASSDLRGGTGELFF.